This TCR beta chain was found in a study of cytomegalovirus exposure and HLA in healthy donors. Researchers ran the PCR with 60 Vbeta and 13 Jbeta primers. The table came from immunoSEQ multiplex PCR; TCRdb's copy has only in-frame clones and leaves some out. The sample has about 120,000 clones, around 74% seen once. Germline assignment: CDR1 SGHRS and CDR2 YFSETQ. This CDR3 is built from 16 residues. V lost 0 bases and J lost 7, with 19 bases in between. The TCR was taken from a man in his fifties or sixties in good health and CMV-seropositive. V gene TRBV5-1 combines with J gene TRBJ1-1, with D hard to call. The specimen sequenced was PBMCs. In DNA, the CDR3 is TGCGCCAGCAGCTTGGGGGTAAGGAACGGGAGAGTTGAAGCTTTCTTT. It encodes CASSLGVRNGRVEAFF.